The 24 T cell receptor beta chains below come from one sample, sequenced in a study of T cells in Graves' hyperthyroidism and ophthalmopathy. What was amplified from RNA transcripts were TCR beta CDR3 regions. HTBI primers drove first-round RT-PCR of the TCR CDR3. TCRdb recomputed calls from the multiplex PCR reads with MiXCR, one row per CDR3 protein. The profile shows 200,000 to 300,000 distinct CDR3 sequences, around 24% of them singletons. The sequenced sample was blood. The receptors were sampled from a woman in her 40s with Graves' ophthalmopathy.

As concerns this clonotype: Possible read error: a much larger clone is one base away. The chain links TRBV6-2 or TRBV6-3 to TRBJ1-1; 12 bases fit TRBD1. Germline lookup yields CDR1 MNHEY and CDR2 SVGEGT. There are 18 residues in the CDR3. The chain's CDR3 is CSSSRGTGGSGWNTEAFF. The CDR3 nucleotides are TGTTCCAGCAGTCGAGGGACAGGGGGCTCTGGGTGGAACACTGAAGCTTTCTTT.

The chain joins TRBV27 to TRBJ2-7, with 9 bases that match TRBD2. V lost 7 bases to trimming and J lost 2 bases; unmatched junction nucleotides: 9. The CDR3 has 15 residues. The V gene's germline CDR1 is MNHEY and CDR2 SMNVEV (reference sequence). In DNA form, the CDR3 reads TGTGCCAGCACCCTTAGCGGGAGCCGTACCTACGAGCAGTACTTC. It yields the protein CASTLSGSRTYEQYF.

This clonotype was detected ten times or more. The chain has TRBV7-6 and TRBJ1-1; 7 positions agree with TRBD1. The CDR3 covers 16 residues. CDR1 SGHVS and CDR2 FNYEAQ come from the germline V gene. The J segment lost 0 bases and the V segment lost 5 bases, leaving 9 bases of the junction unmatched. CDR3 nucleotides: TGTGCCAGCAGCCAGGAACAGGGGCTTATGAACACTGAAGCTTTCTTT. This sequence encodes CASSQEQGLMNTEAFF.

This sequence joins TRBV3-1 and TRBJ2-2, with D unclear. V lost 1 base, J lost 0 bases, and 6 bases lay in between. Germline lookup yields CDR1 LGHDT and CDR2 YNNKEL (reference sequence). The CDR3 is made up of 15 amino acids. The CDR3 is CASSQGRSNTGELFF. The CDR3 bases are TGTGCCAGCAGCCAAGGACGATCGAACACCGGGGAGCTGTTTTTT. Drawing the rest from reference TRBV3-1 and TRBJ2-2, the complete variable domain is DTAVSQTPKYLVTQMGNDKSIKCEQNLGHDTMYWYKQDSKKFLKIMFSYNNKELIINETVPNRFSPKSPDKAHLNLHINSLELGDSAVYFCASSQGRSNTGELFFGEGSRLTVL.

There are many counts of this clonotype. The rearrangement joins TRBV24-1 to TRBJ1-1; weak D call: TRBD1 (5 bases). The V gene's germline CDR1 is KGHDR and CDR2 SFDVKD. CDR3 size: 13 residues. Trimming pared 5 bases from V and 9 bases from J, leaving 15 bases between. The CDR3 is CATSGGQSGKAFF. As DNA, the CDR3 is TGTGCCACCAGTGGGGGCCAGTCTGGAAAAGCTTTCTTT.

The chain is built from TRBV30 and TRBJ2-2; the D call may be TRBD1 or TRBD2 (6 bases each). CDR1 and CDR2 (germline): GTSNPN, SVGIG (reference sequence). CDR3 length: 15 residues. The ends were cut back, 1 base at V and 5 bases at J, with 14 bases in the middle. The CDR3 is CAWSELGGATGELFF. DNA of the CDR3: TGTGCCTGGAGTGAGTTGGGGGGCGCGACCGGGGAGCTGTTTTTT.

This clonotype was detected ten times or more. J is TRBJ1-1 and V is TRBV29-1; the D is unclear. The CDR3 covers 12 residues. Between the trimmed V and J ends, which lost 8 bases and 2 bases, there was a span of 12 bases. Looked up from germline, CDR1 is SQVTM and CDR2 is ANQGSEA. The DNA of the CDR3 is TGCAGCTCCGGTGGCGGCAACACTGAAGCTTTCTTT. Translating gives CSSGGGNTEAFF.

This clonotype has a count of ten or more. This CDR3 reads CASSLWGLNTEAFF. In DNA form, the CDR3 reads TGTGCCAGCAGCTTGTGGGGGCTGAACACTGAAGCTTTCTTT. The V gene is TRBV5-6, the J gene TRBJ1-1; possible D gene TRBD1, 6 bases. This CDR3 has 14 residues. Germline loops: CDR1 SGHDT, CDR2 YYEEEE. With 1 base removed from V and 0 bases from J, the gap between germline ends came to 7 bases.

This clonotype was seen repeatedly, ten times or more. This rearrangement joins TRBV9 to TRBJ1-2; 9 bases map to TRBD1. V was clipped by 4 bases and J by 0 bases; unmatched bases: 4. This CDR3 has 15 amino acids. Germline V gene sequence: CDR1 SGDLS, CDR2 YYNGEE. The CDR3 DNA reads as TGTGCCAGCAGCTCCAGGACAGGGGCTAACTATGGCTACACCTTC. Its protein is CASSSRTGANYGYTF. The variable domain in full, completed from reference TRBV9 and TRBJ1-2, reads DSGVTQTPKHLITATGQRVTLRCSPRSGDLSVYWYQQSLDQGLQFLIQYYNGEERAKGNILERFSAQQFPDLHSELNLSSLELGDSALYFCASSSRTGANYGYTFGSGTRLTVV.

This clonotype was seen at least ten times. This chain links TRBV5-1 with TRBJ1-1, with unresolved D. The CDR3 loop spans 14 amino acids. Germline assignment: CDR1 SGHRS and CDR2 YFSETQ. The ends were cut back, 2 bases at V and 5 bases at J, with 13 bases in the middle. The CDR3: CASSFSRLGTEAFF. As DNA, the CDR3 is TGCGCCAGCAGCTTTAGCAGGCTGGGGACTGAAGCTTTCTTT.

The table lists this clonotype with a few counts. The genes are TRBV20-1 and TRBJ1-1; a weak D match, TRBD1 (6 bases). V shed 0 bases and J shed 5 bases, with 13 bases lying between them. Per germline, CDR1 DFQATT and CDR2 SNEGSKA (reference sequence). The CDR3 sequence is 14 residues long. The CDR3 region is CSARDMRGRTEAFF. DNA of the CDR3: TGCAGTGCTAGAGATATGAGGGGGAGAACTGAAGCTTTCTTT.

This clonotype showed up many times. The chain couples TRBV19 to TRBJ2-5; no reliable D call. Trimming took 1 base from V and 5 from J, leaving 2 bases between them. This CDR3 spans 11 amino acids. Germline values: CDR1 LNHDA, CDR2 SQIVND (reference sequence). The CDR3 DNA follows: TGTGCCAGTAGTATAGCGGAGACCCAGTACTTC. Encoded protein: CASSIAETQYF.

There are many counts of this clonotype. The V call is TRBV15, the J call TRBJ2-6, with TRBD1 as a possible D gene (6 bases). CDR1 LNHNV and CDR2 YYDKDF come from the germline V gene (reference sequence). The CDR3 loop spans 17 amino acids. V was pared by 1 base and J by 0 bases, with 10 bases between. CDR3 residues: CATSRGRDTSGANVLTF. In nucleotides, the CDR3 is TGTGCCACCAGCAGAGGCCGGGACACCTCTGGGGCCAACGTCCTGACTTTC.

This clonotype came up once. The chain couples TRBV9 to TRBJ1-1; 10 bases line up with TRBD1. With 3 bases clipped from V and 4 bases from J, the junction kept 6 bases outside the gene matches. The V gene's germline CDR1 is SGDLS and CDR2 YYNGEE. CDR3 length: 15 residues. The CDR3 DNA is TGTGCCAGCAGCGCAGAGGACAGGGGGGGCACTGAAGCTTTCTTT. This gives the protein CASSAEDRGGTEAFF.

This clonotype was seen at least ten times. The V gene is TRBV27, the J gene TRBJ2-7, with a weak D call TRBD2 (7 bases). The ends were cut back, 5 bases at V and 3 bases at J, with 17 bases in the middle. The CDR3 consists of 15 residues. Germline V gene sequence: CDR1 MNHEY, CDR2 SMNVEV (reference sequence). CDR3 protein: CASSLLGGAIYEQYF. The CDR3 coding sequence is TGTGCCAGCAGTCTCCTAGGGGGGGCCATCTACGAGCAGTACTTC.

The chain carries TRBV5-1 and TRBJ2-7, with 14 bases identical to TRBD2. Germline V gene data show CDR1 as SGHRS and CDR2 as YFSETQ. The CDR3 loop spans 15 amino acids. V dropped 2 bases and J dropped 6; count of bases not matched to a gene: 4. Written as DNA, the CDR3 is TGCGCCAGCAGCTTCGGACTAGCGGGAGGTGTCGAGCAGTACTTC. Protein sequence: CASSFGLAGGVEQYF.

This clonotype has at least ten counts. This chain links TRBV27 with TRBJ2-7; 9 bases map to TRBD2. The junction had 9 bases not matched to a gene; V was cut back by 7 bases and J by 2 bases. The CDR3 contains 15 residues. CDR1 is MNHEY and CDR2 is SMNVEV in the germline V gene (reference sequence). The CDR3 loop reads CASKPRASGTYEQYF. For the CDR3, the DNA is TGTGCCAGCAAACCTAGGGCTAGCGGGACCTACGAGCAGTACTTC.

In its sample, this clonotype was seen many times. V gene TRBV6-5 combines with J gene TRBJ2-7; tentative D call: TRBD2 (5 bases). This CDR3 has 14 residues. Between the trimmed V and J ends, which lost 2 bases and 2 bases, there was a span of 10 bases. Germline V gene lookup returns CDR1 MNHEY and CDR2 SVGAGI. CDR3 sequence reads: CASSYDRGAYEQYF. The CDR3 DNA sequence: TGTGCCAGCAGTTACGATCGGGGTGCCTACGAGCAGTACTTC.

This clonotype was counted ten times or more. The gene calls are TRBV5-1 and TRBJ2-2; D unresolved. The CDR3 consists of 15 residues. Trimming cost V 2 bases and J 3 bases, with 11 bases left between them. Germline V lookup: CDR1 SGHRS, CDR2 YFSETQ. This CDR3 is CASSFGSFDTGELFF. CDR3 coding DNA: TGCGCCAGCAGCTTTGGTAGTTTTGACACCGGGGAGCTGTTTTTT. Full variable domain (outside the CDR3, taken from reference TRBV5-1 and TRBJ2-2): KAGVTQTPRYLIKTRGQQVTLSCSPISGHRSVSWYQQTPGQGLQFLFEYFSETQRNKGNFPGRFSGRQFSNSRSEMNVSTLELGDSALYLCASSFGSFDTGELFFGEGSRLTVL.

The rearrangement uses TRBV12-3 or TRBV12-4 and TRBJ1-2, with 7 bases aligning to TRBD1. V shed 8 bases, J shed 4 bases, and the junction held 7 bases outside the gene matches. CDR3 length: 13 amino acids. The CDR3 region is CASGGQPFYGYTF. CDR3 nucleotide sequence: TGTGCCAGCGGGGGACAGCCTTTCTATGGCTACACCTTC.

J is TRBJ2-5 and V is TRBV6-1; TRBD2 is a possible D gene (5 bases). The ends were cut back, 6 bases at V and 7 bases at J, with 15 bases in the middle. This CDR3 spans 13 amino acids. The germline gives CDR1 MNHNS, CDR2 SASEGT. The CDR3 coding sequence is TGTGCCAGCAGCCCAGAACCTGGAGGGACCCAGTACTTC. It translates to CASSPEPGGTQYF.

This clonotype has at least ten counts. The chain is built from TRBV7-9 and TRBJ2-7; D unresolved. Germline CDR1 is SEHNR and CDR2 is FQNEAQ (reference sequence). Trimming left V 1 base short and J 1 base short, with 8 bases between. The CDR3 sequence is 14 residues long. This CDR3 reads CASSLVGKSYEQYF. CDR3 coding DNA: TGTGCCAGCAGCTTAGTGGGCAAATCCTACGAGCAGTACTTC. Based on the CDR3 plus reference TRBV7-9 and TRBJ2-7, the full variable domain is DTGVSQNPRHKITKRGQNVTFRCDPISEHNRLYWYRQTLGQGPEFLTYFQNEAQLEKSRLLSDRFSAERPKGSFSTLEIQRTEQGDSAMYLCASSLVGKSYEQYFGPGTRLTVT.

The J gene is TRBJ2-7, the V gene TRBV6-1; the match to TRBD1 covers 10 bases. CDR1 is MNHNS, CDR2 SASEGT, per germline. Unmatched junction bases numbered 11, after V lost 6 bases and J lost 6 bases. This CDR3 comprises 15 residues. In nucleotides, the CDR3 is TGTGCCAGCAGATCCACCGGGACAGGGGCTGGCGAGCAGTACTTC. Amino acid sequence: CASRSTGTGAGEQYF.

The genes are TRBV5-1 and TRBJ2-2; no reliable D call. Trimming stripped 0 bases from V and 3 bases from J, with 15 bases between. Germline loops: CDR1 SGHRS, CDR2 YFSETQ. The CDR3 extends over 17 amino acids. CDR3 nucleotides: TGCGCCAGCAGCTTGGTGTCCGCCGGCAGAGACACCGGGGAGCTGTTTTTT. Protein product: CASSLVSAGRDTGELFF.